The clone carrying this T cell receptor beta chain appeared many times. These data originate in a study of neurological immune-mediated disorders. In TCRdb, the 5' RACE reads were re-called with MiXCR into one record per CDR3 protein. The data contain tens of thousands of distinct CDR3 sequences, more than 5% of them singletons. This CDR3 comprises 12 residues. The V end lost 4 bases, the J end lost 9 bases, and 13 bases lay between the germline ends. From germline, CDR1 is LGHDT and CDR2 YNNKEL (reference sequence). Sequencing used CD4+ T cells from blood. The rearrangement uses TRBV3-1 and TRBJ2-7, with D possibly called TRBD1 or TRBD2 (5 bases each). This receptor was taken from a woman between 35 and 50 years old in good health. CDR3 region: CASSRRDPPQYF. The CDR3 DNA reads TGTGCCAGCAGCCGCCGGGACCCACCGCAGTACTTC.